This paragraph reports one T cell receptor (beta chain). What it binds is unknown. V gave up 0 bases and J gave up 2 bases; unmatched junction bases: 2. Germline V gene lookup returns CDR1 SGHRS and CDR2 YFSETQ. CDR3 size: 15 residues. Primers included in the PCR were 60 Vbeta and 13 Jbeta primers. Data came from immunoSEQ multiplex PCR; TCRdb stores just in-frame clones and leaves some out. This sample contains roughly 31,000 clones. This sample was included in a study of cytomegalovirus exposure and HLA in healthy donors. About the study: Most genotyped donors, around 86% of more than 300, had Caucasian-associated genetic ancestry. Study-level findings and limits: Relative to equally common others, HLA-associated TCR beta chains showed greater clonal expansion in a later analysis.

The clonotype originates from a man aged 30 to 39 in good health and CMV-seronegative. The V call is TRBV5-1, the J call TRBJ1-3; 7 bases are shared with TRBD1. The sample was PBMCs. The CDR3 loop is CASSLAQGAGNTIYF. As DNA, the CDR3 is TGCGCCAGCAGCTTGGCCCAGGGGGCTGGAAACACCATATATTTT.